This T cell receptor beta chain was retrieved from a study of blood T cells in healthy people across ages. Background on the study: Researchers report that template switching captured about one barcoded beta molecule per two T cells.

In the case of this clonotype: No antigen is known for it.

General study findings and limits: Age showed a roughly linear inverse relationship with TCR beta diversity per million T cells. There was a strong correlation between TCR beta diversity and naive T cell percentage.

A J-beta primer mix and a sample-barcoded 5' primer were used in a second PCR of about 7 to 12 cycles. TCRdb reprocessed the 5' RACE reads via MiXCR and lists one record per CDR3 protein. Of 700,000 to 950,000 distinct CDR3 sequences detected, roughly 44% appear once; the ten largest clones hold 20% to 25%. Each sample yielded at least 5 micrograms of PBMC total RNA. The receptor was isolated from a woman between 55 and 75 years old in good health. Material: blood.

The CDR3, as DNA: TGTGCCAGCAGTTCATCCATTCCCTACGAGCAGTACTTC. Translation: CASSSSIPYEQYF. The chain couples TRBV28 to TRBJ2-7, with D unclear. The CDR3 is 13 residues long. Trimming stripped 4 bases from V and 2 bases from J, with 9 bases between. CDR1 and CDR2 from the germline V gene are MDHEN and SYDVKM.